A selection of T cell receptor beta chains follows, all from one sample in a study of blood T cell repertoires in COVID-19. Clones were sequenced by immunoSEQ multiplex PCR, and TCRdb holds only the in-frame ones, with some missing. The sample contains about 59,000 clones, more than 75% of which appear only once. Sequencing input: peripheral blood. The receptors here all came from a man older than 75 in a cohort sampled during active COVID-19. Each CDR3 is given with its conserved first and last residue. A D gene is named only where the DNA matches it firmly. Size is stated for part of the rows, as once, few or many counts, or as a class when the clone is expanded.

cdr3_length j_call d_call clone_size v_call cdr3_aa cdr3_nt
14 TRBJ2-7 TRBD1 NA TRBV5-1 CASSLETGVHEQYF TGCGCCAGCAGCTTGGAGACAGGGGTCCACGAGCAGTACTTC
16 TRBJ1-5 NA NA TRBV6-4 CASSDNRTNSNQPQHF TGTGCCAGCAGTGACAACAGGACTAATAGCAATCAGCCCCAGCATTTT
14 TRBJ1-2 NA NA TRBV7-7 CASSAIPTGGGYTF TGTGCCAGCAGCGCGATACCGACAGGCGGCGGCTACACCTTC
16 TRBJ2-2 NA NA TRBV11-2 CASSLSGLMNTGELFF TGTGCCAGCAGCCTTTCGGGACTGATGAACACCGGGGAGCTGTTTTTT
15 TRBJ2-7 TRBD1 NA TRBV6-1 CASSEADRGPYEQYF TGTGCCAGCAGTGAAGCGGACAGGGGACCCTACGAGCAGTACTTC
16 TRBJ1-1 TRBD1 NA TRBV7-2 CASSLRPGGANTEAFF TGTGCCAGCAGCTTAAGGCCAGGGGGCGCGAACACTGAAGCTTTCTTT
13 TRBJ2-3 TRBD1 once TRBV24-1 CATRDRITDTQYF TGTGCCACCCGGGACAGGATTACAGATACGCAGTATTTT
15 TRBJ2-5 NA NA TRBV5-4 CASSFASTSGQTQYF TGTGCCAGCAGCTTTGCGTCGACTAGTGGGCAGACCCAGTACTTC
16 TRBJ1-6 NA NA TRBV9 CASSVDGAAYNSPLHF TGTGCCAGCAGCGTAGATGGGGCCGCATATAATTCACCCCTCCACTTT
14 TRBJ1-1 TRBD1 once TRBV9 CASSVGGTAHEAFF TGTGCCAGCAGCGTAGGCGGGACAGCCCATGAAGCTTTCTTT
12 TRBJ2-7 TRBD1 NA TRBV29-1 CSVRQGPYEQYF TGCAGCGTTCGACAGGGCCCCTACGAGCAGTACTTC
15 TRBJ2-3 TRBD2 NA TRBV5-1 CASSLVLAGGGTQYF TGCGCCAGCAGCTTGGTACTAGCGGGCGGAGGCACGCAGTATTTT
15 TRBJ1-6 TRBD1 few TRBV27 CASSLSDREGSPLHF TGTGCCAGCAGTTTATCGGACAGGGAGGGTTCACCCCTCCACTTT
16 TRBJ2-6 TRBD1 NA TRBV18 CASSPQGASGANVLTF TGTGCCAGCTCACCTCAGGGGGCCTCTGGGGCCAACGTCCTGACTTTC
17 TRBJ2-7 TRBD1 NA TRBV19 CASSREGGQDASYEQYF TGTGCCAGTAGCAGGGAAGGGGGACAGGATGCCTCCTACGAGCAGTACTTC
16 TRBJ1-5 NA NA TRBV19 CASSIVVGDPYQPQHF TGTGCCAGTAGTATAGTCGTAGGGGATCCCTATCAGCCCCAGCATTTT
17 TRBJ2-2 TRBD2 NA TRBV27 CASSLLSGSQNTGELFF TGTGCCAGCAGTTTACTTAGCGGGAGCCAAAACACCGGGGAGCTGTTTTTT
14 TRBJ1-1 NA NA TRBV10-3 CAIRPQSGKAEAFF TGTGCCATCAGACCCCAATCAGGGAAAGCTGAAGCTTTCTTT
16 TRBJ2-1 TRBD2 NA TRBV3-1/TRBV3-2 CASSRGLAGPYNEQFF TGTGCCAGCAGCCGCGGACTAGCGGGGCCCTACAATGAGCAGTTCTTC
15 TRBJ2-1 TRBD1 NA TRBV7-2 CASSPGQGVYNEQFF TGTGCCAGCAGCCCGGGACAGGGTGTCTACAATGAGCAGTTCTTC
12 TRBJ2-5 NA few TRBV19 CASSSGGETQYF TGTGCCAGTAGTTCAGGAGGGGAGACCCAGTACTTC
16 TRBJ2-7 TRBD1 NA TRBV6-6 CASSYMDRGPSYEQYF TGTGCCAGCAGTTATATGGACAGGGGGCCCTCCTACGAGCAGTACTTC
14 TRBJ2-3 TRBD1 NA TRBV19 CATRTGTSTDTQYF TGTGCCACCCGGACAGGAACTAGCACAGATACGCAGTATTTT
13 TRBJ1-1 NA NA TRBV30 CALKTGGNTEAFF TGTGCCTTGAAAACGGGGGGGAACACTGAAGCTTTCTTT
13 TRBJ2-5 NA NA TRBV19 CASSTGLQETQYF TGTGCCAGTAGTACGGGACTGCAAGAGACCCAGTACTTC
13 TRBJ1-1 TRBD1 NA TRBV4-2 CASSQTGDTEAFF TGTGCCAGCAGCCAAACAGGGGACACTGAAGCTTTCTTT
16 TRBJ2-3 TRBD2 once TRBV5-1 CASSPGTSPGTDTQYF TGCGCCAGCAGCCCTGGGACTAGTCCCGGCACAGATACGCAGTATTTT
13 TRBJ2-5 TRBD1 NA TRBV27 CASSLKQGETQYF TGTGCCAGCAGTTTAAAACAGGGGGAGACCCAGTACTTC
16 TRBJ2-1 TRBD2 NA TRBV5-1 CASSTSRGAGSREQFF TGCGCCAGCAGCACGTCCCGGGGAGCGGGGTCGAGGGAGCAGTTCTTC
15 TRBJ2-5 NA NA TRBV7-2 CASSSRGHEKETQYF TGTGCCAGCAGCTCCAGGGGACACGAGAAAGAGACCCAGTACTTC
15 TRBJ2-1 TRBD1 NA TRBV5-1 CASSETGSSYNEQFF TGCGCCAGCAGCGAGACAGGGAGCTCCTACAATGAGCAGTTCTTC
16 TRBJ2-3 TRBD2 NA TRBV9 CASSVGWRGGTDTQYF TGTGCCAGCAGCGTAGGGTGGCGGGGGGGCACAGATACGCAGTATTTT
15 TRBJ2-7 TRBD1 NA TRBV3-1/TRBV3-2 CASSQGRQGPHEQYF TGTGCCAGCAGCCAAGGGCGACAGGGTCCCCACGAGCAGTACTTC
13 TRBJ1-5 NA NA TRBV7-2 CASSASFNQPQHF TGTGCCAGCAGCGCAAGCTTCAATCAGCCCCAGCATTTT
14 TRBJ2-1 NA NA TRBV7-7 CASGRELSYNEQFF TGTGCCAGCGGCAGGGAACTTTCCTACAATGAGCAGTTCTTC
16 TRBJ1-5 NA NA TRBV19 CASSPRENYSNQPQHF TGTGCCAGTAGTCCTCGGGAAAATTATAGCAATCAGCCCCAGCATTTT
14 TRBJ2-7 NA NA TRBV12-1 CASSWRDNSYEQYF TGTGCCAGCAGCTGGCGGGATAACTCCTACGAGCAGTACTTC